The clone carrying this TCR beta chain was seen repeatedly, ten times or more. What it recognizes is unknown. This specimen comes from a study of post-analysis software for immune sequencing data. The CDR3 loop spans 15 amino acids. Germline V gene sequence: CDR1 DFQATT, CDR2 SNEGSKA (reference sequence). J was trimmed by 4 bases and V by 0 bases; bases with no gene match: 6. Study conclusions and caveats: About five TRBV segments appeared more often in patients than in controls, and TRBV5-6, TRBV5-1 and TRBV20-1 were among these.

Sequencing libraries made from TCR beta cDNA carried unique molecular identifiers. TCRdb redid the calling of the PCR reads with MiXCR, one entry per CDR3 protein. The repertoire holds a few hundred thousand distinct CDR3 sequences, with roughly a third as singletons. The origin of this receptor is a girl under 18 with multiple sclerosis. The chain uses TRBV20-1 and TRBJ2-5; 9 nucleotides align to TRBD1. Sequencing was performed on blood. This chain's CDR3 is CSARDGGQGGETQYF. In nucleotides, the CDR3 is TGCAGTGCTAGAGATGGGGGACAGGGTGGAGAGACCCAGTACTTC.